The 7 T cell receptor beta chains presented below share a single source sample, sequenced in a study of CD8+ T cells in alopecia areata. Following extraction, RNA underwent reverse transcription to cDNA, which served as the sequencing template. Measured with immunoSEQ multiplex PCR; TCRdb has only the in-frame clones, and not every one. The sample shows about 98,000 clones, roughly 47% of them seen only once. Sequenced material: CD4+ T cells sorted from blood. The receptor set was obtained from a human donor with alopecia areata.

This rearrangement joins TRBV2 to TRBJ2-7; 9 bases map to TRBD2. This CDR3 contains 15 residues. Germline lookup yields CDR1 SNHLY and CDR2 FYNNEI. Germline trimming cut 6 bases from V and 2 bases from J; bases unmatched to any gene: 8. CDR3 sequence reads: CASRVRSGRAYEQYF. CDR3 DNA sequence: TGTGCCAGCAGGGTACGTAGCGGGAGAGCCTACGAGCAGTACTTC.

CDR3 in DNA: TGCAGCGTTGGGACAGAGCGCAATCAGCCCCAGCATTTT. It encodes CSVGTERNQPQHF. The chain couples TRBV29-1 to TRBJ1-5; possible D gene TRBD1, 6 bases. Looked up from germline, CDR1 is SQVTM and CDR2 is ANQGSEA. V was trimmed by 4 bases and J by 2 bases, leaving 9 bases between them. This CDR3 is built from 13 residues. Full variable domain (rest looked up from reference TRBV29-1 and TRBJ1-5): SAVISQKPSRDICQRGTSLTIQCQVDSQVTMMFWYRQQPGQSLTLIATANQGSEATYESGFVIDKFPISRPNLTFSTLTVSNMSPEDSSIYLCSVGTERNQPQHFGDGTRLSIL.

The chain has TRBV29-1 and TRBJ2-5; TRBD2 matches at 12 bases. Per the germline V gene, CDR1 is SQVTM and CDR2 is ANQGSEA. The CDR3 is 15 residues long. V dropped 7 bases and J dropped 3; count of bases not matched to a gene: 9. The CDR3 here is CSGGLAGPNEETQYF. For the CDR3, the DNA is TGCAGCGGAGGACTAGCGGGGCCGAATGAAGAGACCCAGTACTTC.

This clone turned up a few times. This chain joins TRBV2 and TRBJ2-3; 9 bases are a match to TRBD2. CDR1 and CDR2 (germline): SNHLY, FYNNEI. Trimming removed 2 bases from V and 6 bases from J; junction bases left unmatched: 6. The CDR3 extends over 15 amino acids. This CDR3 is CASSEMAGGPDTQYF. Here the CDR3 DNA reads TGTGCCAGCAGTGAAATGGCGGGGGGGCCTGATACGCAGTATTTT.

The sample holds a few counts of this clone. The CDR3 loop is CASSWGTGEETQYF. The CDR3 DNA reads as TGCGCCAGCAGCTGGGGGACAGGGGAAGAGACCCAGTACTTC. The gene calls are TRBV5-1 and TRBJ2-5, with 10 bases identical to TRBD1. The length of the CDR3 is 14 residues. Germline V gene lookup returns CDR1 SGHRS and CDR2 YFSETQ. V shed 3 bases, J shed 3 bases, and the junction held 2 bases outside the gene matches.

The chain links TRBV18 to TRBJ2-1, with 7 nucleotides matching TRBD2. The germline V gene has CDR1 KGHSH and CDR2 LQKENI. The CDR3 is 13 amino acids. With 4 bases clipped from V and 10 bases from J, the junction kept 7 bases outside the gene matches. CDR3 DNA: TGTGCCAGCTCACTGATGCGGGAGTCCGAGCAGTTCTTC. Encoded protein: CASSLMRESEQFF.

This clone was recorded only once. The CDR3 DNA sequence: TGTGCCAGCAGCGCCCAGGTCGGGAGTGGGACAGATACGCAGTATTTT. It is translated as CASSAQVGSGTDTQYF. This rearrangement joins TRBV11-2 to TRBJ2-3; D is perhaps TRBD2 (6 bases). Trimming cost V 5 bases and J 3 bases, with 18 bases left between them. Looked up from germline, CDR1 is SGHAT and CDR2 is FQNNGV. The CDR3 consists of 16 residues.